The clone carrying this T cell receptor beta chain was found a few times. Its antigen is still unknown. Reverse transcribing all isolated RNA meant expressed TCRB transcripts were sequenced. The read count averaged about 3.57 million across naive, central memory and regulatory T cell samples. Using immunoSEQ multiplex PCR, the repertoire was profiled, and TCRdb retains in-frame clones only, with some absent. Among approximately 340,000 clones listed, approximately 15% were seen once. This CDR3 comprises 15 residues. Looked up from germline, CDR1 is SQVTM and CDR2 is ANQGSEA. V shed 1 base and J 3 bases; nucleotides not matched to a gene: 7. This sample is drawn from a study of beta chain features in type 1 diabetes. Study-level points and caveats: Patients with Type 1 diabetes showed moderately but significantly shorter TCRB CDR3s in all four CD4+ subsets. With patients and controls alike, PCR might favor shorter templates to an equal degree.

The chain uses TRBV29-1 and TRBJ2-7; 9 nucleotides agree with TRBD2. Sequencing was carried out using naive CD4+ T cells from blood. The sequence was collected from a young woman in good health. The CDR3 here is CSVEVGASGNYEQYF. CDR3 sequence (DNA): TGCAGCGTTGAAGTGGGGGCTAGCGGGAACTACGAGCAGTACTTC.